This T cell receptor beta chain emerged from a study of blood T cell repertoires in COVID-19. This clone appeared a few times. V was pared by 1 base and J by 4 bases, with 11 bases between. The germline CDR1 and CDR2 sequences are SGHTA and FQGNSA. The CDR3 sequence is 14 residues long. Method: immunoSEQ multiplex PCR; TCRdb's copy keeps in-frame clones and lacks some. The data contain 100,000 or so clones, roughly 90% of them singletons. The receptor comes from a man aged 25-45 years in a cohort sampled during active COVID-19. The chain has TRBV7-2 and TRBJ2-7; D gene uncertain. Sequencing was carried out using peripheral blood. CDR3 amino acids: CASSLGQSSYEQYF. CDR3 coding DNA: TGTGCCAGCAGCTTAGGGCAGTCTAGTTACGAGCAGTACTTC. Full variable domain (outside the CDR3, taken from reference TRBV7-2 and TRBJ2-7): GAGVSQSPSNKVTEKGKDVELRCDPISGHTALYWYRQSLGQGLEFLIYFQGNSAPDKSGLPSDRFSAERTGGSVSTLTIQRTQQEDSAVYLCASSLGQSSYEQYFGPGTRLTVT.